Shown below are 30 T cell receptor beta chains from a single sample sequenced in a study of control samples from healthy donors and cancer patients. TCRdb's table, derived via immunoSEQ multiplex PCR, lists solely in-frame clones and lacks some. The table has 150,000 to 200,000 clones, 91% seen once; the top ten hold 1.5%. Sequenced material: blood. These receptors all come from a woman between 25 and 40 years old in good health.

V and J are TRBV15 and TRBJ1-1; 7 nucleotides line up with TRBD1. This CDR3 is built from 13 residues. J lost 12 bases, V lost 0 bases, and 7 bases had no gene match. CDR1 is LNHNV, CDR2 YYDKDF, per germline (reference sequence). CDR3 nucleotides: TGTGCCACCAGCAGAGATCAAGCAGGGGGTCCTTTCTTT. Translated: CATSRDQAGGPFF.

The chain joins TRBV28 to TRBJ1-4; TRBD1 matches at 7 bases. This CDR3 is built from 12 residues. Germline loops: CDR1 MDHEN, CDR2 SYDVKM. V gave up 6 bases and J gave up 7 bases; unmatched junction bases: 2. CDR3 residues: CASRNRGEKLFF. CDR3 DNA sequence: TGTGCCAGCAGGAACAGGGGTGAAAAACTGTTTTTT.

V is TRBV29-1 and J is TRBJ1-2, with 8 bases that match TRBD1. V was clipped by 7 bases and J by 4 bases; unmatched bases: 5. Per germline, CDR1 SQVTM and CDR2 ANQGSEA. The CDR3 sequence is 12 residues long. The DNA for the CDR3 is TGCAGCGGCCAGACAGGGGTCTATGGCTACACCTTC. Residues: CSGQTGVYGYTF.

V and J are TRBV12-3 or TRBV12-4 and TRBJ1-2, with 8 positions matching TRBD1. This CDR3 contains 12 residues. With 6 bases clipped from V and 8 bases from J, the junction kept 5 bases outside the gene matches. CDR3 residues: CASSPGGWGYTF. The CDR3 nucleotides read TGTGCCAGCAGCCCAGGGGGCTGGGGCTACACCTTC.

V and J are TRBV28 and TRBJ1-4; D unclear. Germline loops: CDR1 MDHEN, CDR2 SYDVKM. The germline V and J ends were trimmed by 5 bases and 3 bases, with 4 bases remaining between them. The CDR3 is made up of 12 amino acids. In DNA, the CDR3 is TGTGCCAGCAGTCCCCCTAATGAAAAACTGTTTTTT. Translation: CASSPPNEKLFF.

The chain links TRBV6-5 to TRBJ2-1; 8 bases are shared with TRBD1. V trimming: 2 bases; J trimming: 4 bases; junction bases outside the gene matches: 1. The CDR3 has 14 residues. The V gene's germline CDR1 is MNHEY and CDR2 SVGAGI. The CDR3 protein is CASSYRTGYNEQFF. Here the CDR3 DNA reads TGTGCCAGCAGTTACCGGACAGGGTACAATGAGCAGTTCTTC.

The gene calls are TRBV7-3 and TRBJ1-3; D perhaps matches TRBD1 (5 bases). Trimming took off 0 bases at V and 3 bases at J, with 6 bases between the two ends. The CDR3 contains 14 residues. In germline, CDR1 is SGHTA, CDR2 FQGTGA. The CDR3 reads CASSLTGVGNTIYF. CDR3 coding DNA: TGTGCCAGCAGCTTAACGGGGGTTGGAAACACCATATATTTT.

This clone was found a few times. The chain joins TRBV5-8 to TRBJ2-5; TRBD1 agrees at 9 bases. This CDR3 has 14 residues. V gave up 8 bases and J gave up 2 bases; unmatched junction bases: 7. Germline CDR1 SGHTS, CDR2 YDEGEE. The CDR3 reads CASWTGANQETQYF. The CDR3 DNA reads TGTGCCAGTTGGACAGGGGCTAATCAAGAGACCCAGTACTTC.

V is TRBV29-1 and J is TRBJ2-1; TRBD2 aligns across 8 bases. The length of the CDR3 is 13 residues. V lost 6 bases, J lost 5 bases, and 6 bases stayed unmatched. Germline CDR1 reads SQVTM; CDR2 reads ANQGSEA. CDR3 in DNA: TGCAGCGTCCAAGAGCGGGAGAACAATGAGCAGTTCTTC. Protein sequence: CSVQERENNEQFF.

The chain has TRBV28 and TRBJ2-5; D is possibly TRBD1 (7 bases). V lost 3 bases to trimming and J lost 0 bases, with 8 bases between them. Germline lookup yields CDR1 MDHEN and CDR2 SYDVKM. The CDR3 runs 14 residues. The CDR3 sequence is CASSFRGDQETQYF. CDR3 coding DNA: TGTGCCAGCAGTTTCAGGGGGGACCAAGAGACCCAGTACTTC.

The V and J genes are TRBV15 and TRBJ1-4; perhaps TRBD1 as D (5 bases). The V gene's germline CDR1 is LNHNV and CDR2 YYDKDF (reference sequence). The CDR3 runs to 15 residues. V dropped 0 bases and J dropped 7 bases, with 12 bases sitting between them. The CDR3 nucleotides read TGTGCCACCAGCAGAGATTGGCAGGGCAGTGAAAAACTGTTTTTT. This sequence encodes CATSRDWQGSEKLFF.

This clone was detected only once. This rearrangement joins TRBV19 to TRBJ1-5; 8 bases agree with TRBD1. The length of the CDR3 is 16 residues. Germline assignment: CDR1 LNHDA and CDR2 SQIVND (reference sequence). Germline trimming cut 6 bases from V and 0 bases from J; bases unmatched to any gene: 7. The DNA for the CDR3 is TGTGCCAGTAGCGACAGGGGCGTCTATAGCAATCAGCCCCAGCATTTT. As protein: CASSDRGVYSNQPQHF.

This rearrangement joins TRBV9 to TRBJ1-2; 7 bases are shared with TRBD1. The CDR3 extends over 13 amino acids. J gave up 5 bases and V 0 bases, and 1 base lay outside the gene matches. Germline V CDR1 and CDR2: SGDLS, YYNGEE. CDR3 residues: CASSVAQGYGYTF. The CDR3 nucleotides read TGTGCCAGCAGCGTAGCACAGGGGTATGGCTACACCTTC. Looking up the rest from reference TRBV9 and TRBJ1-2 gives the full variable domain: DSGVTQTPKHLITATGQRVTLRCSPRSGDLSVYWYQQSLDQGLQFLIQYYNGEERAKGNILERFSAQQFPDLHSELNLSSLELGDSALYFCASSVAQGYGYTFGSGTRLTVV.

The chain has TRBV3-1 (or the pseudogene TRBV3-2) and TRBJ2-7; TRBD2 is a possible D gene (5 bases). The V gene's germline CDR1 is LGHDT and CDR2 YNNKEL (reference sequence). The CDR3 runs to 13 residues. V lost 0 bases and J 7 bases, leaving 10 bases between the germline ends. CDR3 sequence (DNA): TGTGCCAGCAGCCAAGAGGGAGTATTAGAGCAGTACTTC. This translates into CASSQEGVLEQYF.

CDR3 sequence (DNA): TGTGCCAGCAAGGACAGGGCGCCGAACACTGAAGCTTTCTTT. Translated: CASKDRAPNTEAFF. J is TRBJ1-1 and V is TRBV2; 8 nucleotides line up with TRBD1. Trimming at V came to 7 bases and at J to 1 base, leaving 5 bases not matched to a gene. CDR3 length: 14 residues. The germline V gene has CDR1 SNHLY and CDR2 FYNNEI.

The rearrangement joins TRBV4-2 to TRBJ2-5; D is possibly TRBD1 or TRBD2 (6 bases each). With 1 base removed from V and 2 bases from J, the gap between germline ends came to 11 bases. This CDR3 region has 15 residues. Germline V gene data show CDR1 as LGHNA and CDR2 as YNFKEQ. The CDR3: CASSQGRGWQETQYF. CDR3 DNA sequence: TGTGCCAGCAGCCAAGGGAGGGGGTGGCAAGAGACCCAGTACTTC.

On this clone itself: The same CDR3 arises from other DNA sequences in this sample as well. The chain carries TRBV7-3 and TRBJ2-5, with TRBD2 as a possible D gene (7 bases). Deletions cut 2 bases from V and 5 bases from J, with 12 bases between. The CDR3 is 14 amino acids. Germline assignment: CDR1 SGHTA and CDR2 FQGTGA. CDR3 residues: CASSLGGAGETQYF. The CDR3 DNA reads TGTGCCAGCAGCTTAGGGGGGGCTGGCGAGACCCAGTACTTC.

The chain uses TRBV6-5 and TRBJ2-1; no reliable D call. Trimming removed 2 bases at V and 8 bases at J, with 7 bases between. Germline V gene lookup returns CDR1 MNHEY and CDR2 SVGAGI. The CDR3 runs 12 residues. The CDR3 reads CASSYAGYEQFF. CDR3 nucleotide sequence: TGTGCCAGCAGTTACGCCGGCTATGAGCAGTTCTTC.

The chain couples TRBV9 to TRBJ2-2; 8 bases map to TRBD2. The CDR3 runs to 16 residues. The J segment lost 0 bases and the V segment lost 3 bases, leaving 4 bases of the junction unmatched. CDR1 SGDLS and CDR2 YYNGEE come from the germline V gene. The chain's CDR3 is CASSARLASNTGELFF. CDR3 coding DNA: TGTGCCAGCAGCGCACGACTAGCGTCGAACACCGGGGAGCTGTTTTTT. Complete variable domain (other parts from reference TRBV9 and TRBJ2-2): DSGVTQTPKHLITATGQRVTLRCSPRSGDLSVYWYQQSLDQGLQFLIQYYNGEERAKGNILERFSAQQFPDLHSELNLSSLELGDSALYFCASSARLASNTGELFFGEGSRLTVL.

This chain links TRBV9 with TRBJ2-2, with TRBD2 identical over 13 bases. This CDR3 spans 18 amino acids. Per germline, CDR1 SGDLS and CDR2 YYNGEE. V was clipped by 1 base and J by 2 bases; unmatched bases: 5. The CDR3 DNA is TGTGCCAGCAGCGTAAGACTAGCGGGAGGTATTAACACCGGGGAGCTGTTTTTT. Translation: CASSVRLAGGINTGELFF.

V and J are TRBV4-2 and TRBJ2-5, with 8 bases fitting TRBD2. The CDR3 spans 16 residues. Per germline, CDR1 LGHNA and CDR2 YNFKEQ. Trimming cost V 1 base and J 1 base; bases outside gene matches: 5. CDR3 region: CASSQGRGGTQETQYF. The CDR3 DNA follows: TGTGCCAGCAGCCAAGGTCGGGGGGGGACCCAAGAGACCCAGTACTTC.

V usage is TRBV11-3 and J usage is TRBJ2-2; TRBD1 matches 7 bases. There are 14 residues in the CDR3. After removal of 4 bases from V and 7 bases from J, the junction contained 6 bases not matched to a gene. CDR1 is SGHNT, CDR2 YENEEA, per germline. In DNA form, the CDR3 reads TGTGCCAGCAGCTCAGAGGGGGCAGGCGGGGAGCTGTTTTTT. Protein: CASSSEGAGGELFF.

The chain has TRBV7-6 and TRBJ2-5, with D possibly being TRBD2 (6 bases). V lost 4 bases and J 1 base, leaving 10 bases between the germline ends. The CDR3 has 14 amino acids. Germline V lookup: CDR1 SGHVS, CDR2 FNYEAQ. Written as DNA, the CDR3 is TGTGCCAGCAGCTCCCAGCGGGCCCAAGAGACCCAGTACTTC. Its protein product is CASSSQRAQETQYF.

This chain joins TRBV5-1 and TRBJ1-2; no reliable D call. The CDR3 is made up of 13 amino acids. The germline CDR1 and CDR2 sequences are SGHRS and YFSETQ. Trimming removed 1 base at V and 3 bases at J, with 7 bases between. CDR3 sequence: CASSLSGYYGYTF. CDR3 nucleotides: TGCGCCAGCAGCTTGTCGGGGTACTATGGCTACACCTTC.

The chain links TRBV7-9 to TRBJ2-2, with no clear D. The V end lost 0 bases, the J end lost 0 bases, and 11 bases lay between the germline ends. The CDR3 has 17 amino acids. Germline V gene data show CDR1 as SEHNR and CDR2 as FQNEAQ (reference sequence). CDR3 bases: TGTGCCAGCAGCTTAGCGCGTGGGGTCACGAACACCGGGGAGCTGTTTTTT. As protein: CASSLARGVTNTGELFF.

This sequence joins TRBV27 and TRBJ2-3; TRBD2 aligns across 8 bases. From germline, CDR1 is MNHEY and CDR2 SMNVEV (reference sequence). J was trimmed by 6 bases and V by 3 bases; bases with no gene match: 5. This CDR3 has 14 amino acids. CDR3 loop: CASSFRGGPDTQYF. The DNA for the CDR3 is TGTGCCAGCAGTTTTCGGGGGGGGCCGGATACGCAGTATTTT.

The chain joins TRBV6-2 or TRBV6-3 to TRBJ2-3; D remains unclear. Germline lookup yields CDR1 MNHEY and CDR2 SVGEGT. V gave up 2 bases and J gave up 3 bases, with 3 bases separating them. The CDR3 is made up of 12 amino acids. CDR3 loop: CASSYGTDTQYF. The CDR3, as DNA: TGTGCCAGCAGTTACGGAACAGATACGCAGTATTTT.

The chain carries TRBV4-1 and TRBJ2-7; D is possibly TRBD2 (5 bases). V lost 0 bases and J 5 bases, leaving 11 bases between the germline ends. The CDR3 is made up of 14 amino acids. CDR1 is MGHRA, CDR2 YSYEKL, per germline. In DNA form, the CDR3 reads TGCGCCAGCAGCCAAGATCCGGGGAGAGACGAGCAGTACTTC. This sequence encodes CASSQDPGRDEQYF.

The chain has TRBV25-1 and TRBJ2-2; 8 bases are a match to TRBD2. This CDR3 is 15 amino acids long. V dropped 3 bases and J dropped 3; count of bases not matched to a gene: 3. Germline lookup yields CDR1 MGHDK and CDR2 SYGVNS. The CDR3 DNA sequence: TGTGCCAGCAGTGAGCGGGGGGTCCACACCGGGGAGCTGTTTTTT. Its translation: CASSERGVHTGELFF.

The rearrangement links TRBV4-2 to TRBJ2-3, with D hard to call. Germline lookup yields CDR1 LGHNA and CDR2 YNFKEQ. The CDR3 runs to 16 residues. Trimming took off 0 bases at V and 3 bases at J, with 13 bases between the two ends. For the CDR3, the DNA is TGTGCCAGCAGCCAAGATCTCGGTAGTCGGACAGATACGCAGTATTTT. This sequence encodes CASSQDLGSRTDTQYF.